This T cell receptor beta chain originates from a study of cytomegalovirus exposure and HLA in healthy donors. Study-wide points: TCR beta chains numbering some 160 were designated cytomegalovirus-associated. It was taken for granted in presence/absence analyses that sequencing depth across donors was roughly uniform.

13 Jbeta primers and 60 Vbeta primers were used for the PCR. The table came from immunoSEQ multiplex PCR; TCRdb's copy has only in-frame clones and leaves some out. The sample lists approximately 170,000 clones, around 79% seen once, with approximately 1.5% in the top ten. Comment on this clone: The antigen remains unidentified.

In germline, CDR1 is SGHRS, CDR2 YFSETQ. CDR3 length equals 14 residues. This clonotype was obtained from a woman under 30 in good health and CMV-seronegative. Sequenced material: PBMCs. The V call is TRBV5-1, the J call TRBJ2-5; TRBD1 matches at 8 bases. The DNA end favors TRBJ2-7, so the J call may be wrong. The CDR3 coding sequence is TGCGCCAGCAGCTCAAGACAGGGGCCCTACGAGCAGTACTTC. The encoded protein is CASSSRQGPYEQYF.